These 32 T cell receptor beta chains came from one sample sequenced in a study of identical twins. Each CDR3 protein gets one entry after TCRdb re-called the 5' RACE reads with MiXCR. The data contain just under 650,000 distinct CDR3 sequences, 7% to 7.5% of them singletons. This same sample was also part of a study on yellow fever vaccine responses in identical twins.

The sample taken for sequencing was PBMCs. Source of these receptors: a woman aged 18-35 years in good health.

V usage is TRBV2 and J usage is TRBJ2-2, with D tentatively TRBD1 or TRBD2 (5 bases each). The germline V gene encodes CDR1 SNHLY and CDR2 FYNNEI. This CDR3 contains 14 residues. V dropped 5 bases and J dropped 5 bases, with 12 bases sitting between them. The CDR3 is CASSSHWGTGELFF. The CDR3 DNA reads TGTGCCAGCAGTTCGCACTGGGGGACCGGGGAGCTGTTTTTT.

This clonotype has only a few counts. The chain links TRBV18 to TRBJ2-1; D is possibly TRBD2 (5 bases). Germline lookup yields CDR1 KGHSH and CDR2 LQKENI. V lost 2 bases, J lost 4 bases, and 12 bases lay in between. This CDR3 is 15 amino acids long. The CDR3: CASSPVASRYNEQFF. The CDR3 DNA is TGTGCCAGCTCACCAGTGGCTAGCAGATACAATGAGCAGTTCTTC.

The table lists this clonotype with many counts. This chain uses TRBV5-1 with TRBJ2-1; D is undetermined. The CDR3 totals 13 residues. Germline-derived CDR1 and CDR2 are SGHRS and YFSETQ. V lost 4 bases, J lost 7 bases, and 12 bases lay in between. Here the CDR3 DNA reads TGCGCCAGCAGCCTACAAACCATTAATGAGCAGTTCTTC. Its protein is CASSLQTINEQFF.

This clonotype came up many times. The chain carries TRBV5-1 and TRBJ1-1; unclear D gene. CDR1 SGHRS and CDR2 YFSETQ come from the germline V gene. Trimming removed 0 bases from V and 1 base from J, with 10 bases in between. This CDR3 is built from 15 residues. CDR3 DNA sequence: TGCGCCAGCAGCTTGGTCCCAGCCACGAACACTGAAGCTTTCTTT. Protein sequence: CASSLVPATNTEAFF.

The rearrangement uses TRBV12-3 or TRBV12-4 and TRBJ2-7; 8 bases align to TRBD1. Germline trimming cut 5 bases from V and 6 bases from J; bases unmatched to any gene: 3. CDR3 size: 12 residues. In nucleotides, the CDR3 is TGTGCCAGCAGTGCGGACAGGGTCGAGCAGTACTTC. This sequence encodes CASSADRVEQYF.

This clonotype was counted ten times or more. The chain employs TRBV12-3 or TRBV12-4 and TRBJ1-2; tentatively, D is TRBD1 (6 bases). Trimming shortened V by 6 bases and J by 0 bases, and 11 bases separated the two germline ends. The CDR3 has 14 amino acids. The CDR3 spells CASRRGNTNYGYTF. CDR3 nucleotides: TGTGCCAGCAGGAGGGGGAATACTAACTATGGCTACACCTTC.

This clonotype came up a few times. V and J are TRBV28 and TRBJ1-6; TRBD1 matches 8 bases. Germline CDR1 and CDR2: MDHEN and SYDVKM. The CDR3 is made up of 14 amino acids. Trimming cost V 7 bases and J 9 bases; bases outside gene matches: 8. This CDR3 is CASNSRTGFSPLHF. As DNA, the CDR3 is TGTGCCAGCAACTCAAGGACAGGGTTTTCACCCCTCCACTTT.

This clonotype has just a few counts. The CDR3 nucleotides read TGTGCCAGCAGCTTGGGGACTAGCGGGGGGGGCGAGCAGTTCTTC. Protein: CASSLGTSGGGEQFF. V is TRBV5-6 and J is TRBJ2-1, with 15 nucleotides matching TRBD2. This CDR3 spans 15 amino acids. From germline, CDR1 is SGHDT and CDR2 YYEEEE. Germline trimming cut 0 bases from V and 10 bases from J; bases unmatched to any gene: 2.

This clonotype was recorded a few times. The chain recombines TRBV13 with TRBJ2-2; 7 nucleotides line up with TRBD2. From germline, CDR1 is PRHDT and CDR2 FYEKMQ (reference sequence). The CDR3 totals 16 residues. V lost 7 bases and J lost 4; bases outside the gene matches: 12. CDR3 in amino acids: CASNWESAGVTGELFF. For the CDR3, the DNA is TGTGCCAGCAATTGGGAGTCGGCGGGAGTCACCGGGGAGCTGTTTTTT.

The chain joins TRBV7-3 to TRBJ1-1, with TRBD1 matching over 10 bases. V trimming: 5 bases; J trimming: 11 bases; junction bases outside the gene matches: 17. Germline-derived CDR1 and CDR2 are SGHTA and FQGTGA. This CDR3 region has 16 residues. The DNA for the CDR3 is TGTGCCAGCAGCCCGTCAATAGTGGACAGGGGGTATCGGGCTTTCTTT. Its translation is CASSPSIVDRGYRAFF.

This clonotype was picked up a small number of times. V usage is TRBV6-1 and J usage is TRBJ1-5; TRBD1 agrees at 7 bases. Trimming removed 8 bases from V and 5 bases from J; junction bases left unmatched: 9. The CDR3 runs 14 residues. Germline V CDR1 and CDR2: MNHNS, SASEGT. The chain's CDR3 is CASGRGPEYQPQHF. CDR3 in DNA: TGTGCCAGCGGTAGGGGGCCCGAGTATCAGCCCCAGCATTTT.

This clonotype was counted a few times. J is TRBJ2-7 and V is TRBV20-1; D unresolved. V lost 6 bases to trimming and J lost 4 bases, with 13 bases between them. The germline gives CDR1 DFQATT, CDR2 SNEGSKA (reference sequence). The CDR3 spans 12 residues. The CDR3 DNA follows: TGCAGTGCAAAAAGAGGCCAATACGAGCAGTACTTC. Amino acids: CSAKRGQYEQYF.

This rearrangement joins TRBV24-1 to TRBJ2-2, with D perhaps TRBD1 (6 bases). CDR1 is KGHDR, CDR2 SFDVKD, per germline. There are 16 residues in the CDR3. Trimming pared 2 bases from V and 3 bases from J, leaving 12 bases between. CDR3 in DNA: TGTGCCACCAGTGATTGGCGGACAGACGACACCGGGGAGCTGTTTTTT. Translated: CATSDWRTDDTGELFF.

This clonotype was seen only a few times. The chain joins TRBV12-3 or TRBV12-4 to TRBJ1-1; 9 bases fit TRBD1. The CDR3 consists of 16 residues. The trim removed 3 bases at V and 1 base at J, leaving 6 bases unmatched. The CDR3 DNA sequence: TGTGCCAGCAGTTTTGGGACAGGGACGAAGAACACTGAAGCTTTCTTT. As protein: CASSFGTGTKNTEAFF.

This chain connects TRBV20-1 to TRBJ1-6, with D possibly TRBD1 on 5 matching bases. V lost 6 bases and J lost 9, with 12 bases in between. Germline V gives CDR1 DFQATT, CDR2 SNEGSKA (reference sequence). The CDR3 totals 12 residues. For the CDR3, the DNA is TGCAGTGCCCCTGTCGGGACTTCACCCCTCCACTTT. Its protein product is CSAPVGTSPLHF.

This clonotype was found many times. The chain uses TRBV5-1 and TRBJ2-6, with 7 bases matching TRBD1. J lost 2 bases, V lost 5 bases, and 7 bases had no gene match. CDR1 is SGHRS, CDR2 YFSETQ, per germline. This CDR3 spans 16 amino acids. The CDR3 DNA follows: TGCGCCAGCAGTTTGACAGGGAACGCTGGGGCCAACGTCCTGACTTTC. Translation: CASSLTGNAGANVLTF.

This clonotype showed up just a few times. The J gene is TRBJ2-1, the V gene TRBV20-1; TRBD2 matches 10 bases. Germline V gene lookup returns CDR1 DFQATT and CDR2 SNEGSKA (reference sequence). The CDR3 contains 14 residues. The V gene end was trimmed by 2 bases and the J gene end by 5 bases; junction bases not matched to a gene: 3. CDR3 nucleotides: TGCAGTGCTAGACCAGGGACTAGCGACAATGAGCAGTTCTTC. Protein sequence: CSARPGTSDNEQFF.

This clonotype came up a few times. V usage is TRBV3-1 and J usage is TRBJ2-2, with D hard to call. V dropped 4 bases and J dropped 0 bases, with 9 bases sitting between them. The CDR3 has 15 residues. Germline V gene lookup returns CDR1 LGHDT and CDR2 YNNKEL (reference sequence). The CDR3 bases are TGTGCCAGCAGCCCGCAGGTAGCGAACACCGGGGAGCTGTTTTTT. It yields the protein CASSPQVANTGELFF.

The chain couples TRBV6-5 to TRBJ1-2; D call uncertain. V was clipped by 2 bases and J by 0 bases, with 13 bases between them. The germline gives CDR1 MNHEY, CDR2 SVGAGI. The CDR3 has 16 amino acids. The CDR3 protein is CASSYGISDSNYGYTF. The CDR3 region has the DNA TGTGCCAGCAGTTACGGAATCTCCGATTCTAACTATGGCTACACCTTC.

This clonotype turned up a few times. CDR3 in DNA: TGCGCCAGCAGCCAAGATCGAGTAGCGGGGGCCACGCGGGAGACCCAGTACTTC. Translation gives CASSQDRVAGATRETQYF. The gene calls are TRBV4-1 and TRBJ2-5; 9 nucleotides agree with TRBD2. CDR3 size: 18 residues. Germline CDR1 is MGHRA and CDR2 is YSYEKL. The J segment lost 5 bases and the V segment lost 0 bases, leaving 13 bases of the junction unmatched.

CDR3 protein: CSVELGPGQETQYF. As DNA, the CDR3 is TGCAGCGTTGAGCTGGGCCCTGGCCAAGAGACCCAGTACTTC. The genes are TRBV29-1 and TRBJ2-5; no reliable D call. The CDR3 spans 14 residues. V lost 3 bases, J lost 1 base, and 12 bases lay in between. The germline CDR1 and CDR2 sequences are SQVTM and ANQGSEA.

This clonotype was observed at least ten times. This rearrangement joins TRBV6-5 to TRBJ2-5; D ambiguous. CDR3 length: 13 residues. The V end lost 2 bases, the J end lost 2 bases, and 6 bases lay between the germline ends. Germline loops: CDR1 MNHEY, CDR2 SVGAGI. In nucleotides, the CDR3 is TGTGCCAGCAGTTACAGGGAACAAGAGACCCAGTACTTC. Translating gives CASSYREQETQYF.

The rearrangement uses TRBV29-1 and TRBJ1-2, with D perhaps TRBD1 (5 bases). The CDR3 spans 14 residues. With 6 bases removed from V and 4 bases from J, the gap between germline ends came to 18 bases. Germline CDR1 and CDR2: SQVTM and ANQGSEA. The CDR3 protein is CSVADKGTPYGYTF. In nucleotides, the CDR3 is TGCAGCGTGGCTGATAAAGGGACCCCCTATGGCTACACCTTC.

The chain recombines TRBV20-1 with TRBJ2-7; TRBD2 matches 8 bases. The CDR3 covers 18 residues. Per the germline V gene, CDR1 is DFQATT and CDR2 is SNEGSKA (reference sequence). The V gene end was trimmed by 0 bases and the J gene end by 0 bases; junction bases not matched to a gene: 13. CDR3 bases: TGCAGTGCTAGAGATATCGGGCTAGCGGGTAGACGCTCCTACGAGCAGTACTTC. Translated: CSARDIGLAGRRSYEQYF.

This clonotype was counted many times. This chain joins TRBV5-1 and TRBJ2-3; 10 nucleotides match TRBD2. V shed 1 base, J shed 3 bases, and the junction held 5 bases outside the gene matches. Germline assignment: CDR1 SGHRS and CDR2 YFSETQ. The CDR3 covers 16 residues. The CDR3 sequence: CASSLTSGTLTDTQYF. The CDR3 DNA follows: TGCGCCAGCAGCTTGACTAGCGGGACCCTAACAGATACGCAGTATTTT.

This clonotype has a count of ten or more. This chain uses TRBV29-1 with TRBJ1-3; possible D gene TRBD1, 5 bases. The germline CDR1 and CDR2 sequences are SQVTM and ANQGSEA. V was cut by 4 bases and J by 2 bases, with 9 bases left in between. The CDR3 sequence is 13 residues long. CDR3 residues: CSVVGDAGNTIYF. The CDR3 region has the DNA TGCAGCGTTGTGGGGGACGCTGGAAACACCATATATTTT. Full variable domain (remainder filled in from reference TRBV29-1 and TRBJ1-3): SAVISQKPSRDICQRGTSLTIQCQVDSQVTMMFWYRQQPGQSLTLIATANQGSEATYESGFVIDKFPISRPNLTFSTLTVSNMSPEDSSIYLCSVVGDAGNTIYFGEGSWLTVV.

This clonotype occurred a few times. The chain employs TRBV9 and TRBJ2-3, with 11 bases matching TRBD2. The CDR3 runs 19 residues. Germline loops: CDR1 SGDLS, CDR2 YYNGEE. Unmatched junction bases numbered 16, after V lost 4 bases and J lost 3 bases. CDR3 nucleotide sequence: TGTGCCAGCAGCTCCCGAGGGGGGGGACTAGCGGCGGGGACAGATACGCAGTATTTT. Encoded protein: CASSSRGGGLAAGTDTQYF.

Many counts were recorded for this clonotype. The gene calls are TRBV14 and TRBJ2-1; D is ambiguous. The germline CDR1 and CDR2 sequences are SGHDN and FVKESK. The CDR3 has 16 amino acids. The V end lost 3 bases, the J end lost 8 bases, and 20 bases lay between the germline ends. In DNA, the CDR3 is TGTGCCAGCAGCCACAATACGATCGGCAGATTCTATGAGCAGTTCTTC. This gives the protein CASSHNTIGRFYEQFF. Using reference TRBV14 and TRBJ2-1 for the parts outside the CDR3, the full variable domain is EAGVTQFPSHSVIEKGQTVTLRCDPISGHDNLYWYRRVMGKEIKFLLHFVKESKQDESGMPNNRFLAERTGGTYSTLKVQPAELEDSGVYFCASSHNTIGRFYEQFFGPGTRLTVL.

This clonotype has ten or more counts. This chain uses TRBV20-1 with TRBJ2-5, with 7 bases fitting TRBD2. This CDR3 has 13 amino acids. Germline CDR1 and CDR2: DFQATT and SNEGSKA (reference sequence). V lost 2 bases, J lost 5 bases, and 5 bases stayed unmatched. CDR3 in amino acids: CSARWEGRETQYF. In nucleotides, the CDR3 is TGCAGTGCTAGATGGGAGGGACGGGAGACCCAGTACTTC.

This clonotype was observed a handful of times. The DNA of the CDR3 is TGTGCCACCAGCAGTCGTGAGAACACTGAAGCTTTCTTT. Translation gives CATSSRENTEAFF. This sequence joins TRBV15 and TRBJ1-1; D unclear. The V gene's germline CDR1 is LNHNV and CDR2 YYDKDF (reference sequence). With 3 bases removed from V and 1 base from J, the gap between germline ends came to 6 bases. The CDR3 totals 13 residues.

This clonotype was detected many times. V gene TRBV2 combines with J gene TRBJ2-1; no firm D call. V was pared by 3 bases and J by 8 bases, with 8 bases between. The CDR3 runs 12 residues. Germline V gene data show CDR1 as SNHLY and CDR2 as FYNNEI. CDR3 sequence: CASSDELDEQFF. The CDR3 DNA is TGTGCCAGCAGTGATGAATTGGATGAGCAGTTCTTC.

The rearrangement links TRBV5-1 to TRBJ2-5; 8 bases align to TRBD2. J lost 1 base, V lost 4 bases, and 6 bases had no gene match. The CDR3 loop spans 15 amino acids. Germline lookup yields CDR1 SGHRS and CDR2 YFSETQ. The CDR3, as DNA: TGCGCCAGCAGCCCGGGGGGGGAGCTCCAAGAGACCCAGTACTTC. Amino acid sequence: CASSPGGELQETQYF. Full variable domain (missing parts from reference TRBV5-1 and TRBJ2-5): KAGVTQTPRYLIKTRGQQVTLSCSPISGHRSVSWYQQTPGQGLQFLFEYFSETQRNKGNFPGRFSGRQFSNSRSEMNVSTLELGDSALYLCASSPGGELQETQYFGPGTRLLVL.